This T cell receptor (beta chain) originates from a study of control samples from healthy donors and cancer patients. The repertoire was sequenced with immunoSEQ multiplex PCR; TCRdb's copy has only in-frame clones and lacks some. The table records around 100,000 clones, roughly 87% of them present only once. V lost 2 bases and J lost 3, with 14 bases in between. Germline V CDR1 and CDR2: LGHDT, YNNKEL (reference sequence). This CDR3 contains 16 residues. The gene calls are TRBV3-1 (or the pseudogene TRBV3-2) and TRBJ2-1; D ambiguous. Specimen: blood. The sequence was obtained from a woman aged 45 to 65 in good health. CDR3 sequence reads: CASSQKLVDVYNEQFF. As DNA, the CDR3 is TGTGCCAGCAGCCAAAAGTTAGTAGACGTCTACAATGAGCAGTTCTTC.